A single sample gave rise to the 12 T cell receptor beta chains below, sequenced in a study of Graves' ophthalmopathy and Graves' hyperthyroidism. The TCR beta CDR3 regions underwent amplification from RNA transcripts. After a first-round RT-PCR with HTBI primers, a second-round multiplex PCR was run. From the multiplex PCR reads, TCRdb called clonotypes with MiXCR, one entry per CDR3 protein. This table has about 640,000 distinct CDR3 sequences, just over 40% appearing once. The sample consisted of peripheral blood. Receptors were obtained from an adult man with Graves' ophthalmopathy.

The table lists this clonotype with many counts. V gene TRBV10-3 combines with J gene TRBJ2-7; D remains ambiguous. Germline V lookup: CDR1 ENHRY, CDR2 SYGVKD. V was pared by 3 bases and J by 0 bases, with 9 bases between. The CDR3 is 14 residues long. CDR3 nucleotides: TGTGCCATCAGTGAAAGGACGGACTCCTACGAGCAGTACTTC. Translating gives CAISERTDSYEQYF.

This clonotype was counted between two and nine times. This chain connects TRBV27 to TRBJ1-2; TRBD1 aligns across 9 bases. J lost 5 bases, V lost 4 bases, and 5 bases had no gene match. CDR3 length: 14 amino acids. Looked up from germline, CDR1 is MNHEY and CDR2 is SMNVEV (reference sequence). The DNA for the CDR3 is TGTGCCAGCAGTTCCGGACAGGGGATGTATGGCTACACCTTC. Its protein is CASSSGQGMYGYTF.

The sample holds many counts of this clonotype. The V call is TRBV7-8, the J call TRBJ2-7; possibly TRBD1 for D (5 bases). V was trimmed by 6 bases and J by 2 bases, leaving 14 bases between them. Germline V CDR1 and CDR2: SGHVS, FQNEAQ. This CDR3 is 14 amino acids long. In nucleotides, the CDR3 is TGTGCCAGCAGTTCCGCGGCAGGGACCTACGAGCAGTACTTC. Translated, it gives CASSSAAGTYEQYF.

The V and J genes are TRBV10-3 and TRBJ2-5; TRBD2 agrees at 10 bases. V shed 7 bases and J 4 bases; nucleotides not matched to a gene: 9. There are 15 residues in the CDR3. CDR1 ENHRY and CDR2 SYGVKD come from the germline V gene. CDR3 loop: CAITDRAGGTETQYF. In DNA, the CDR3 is TGTGCCATCACCGATAGAGCGGGAGGGACAGAGACCCAGTACTTC.

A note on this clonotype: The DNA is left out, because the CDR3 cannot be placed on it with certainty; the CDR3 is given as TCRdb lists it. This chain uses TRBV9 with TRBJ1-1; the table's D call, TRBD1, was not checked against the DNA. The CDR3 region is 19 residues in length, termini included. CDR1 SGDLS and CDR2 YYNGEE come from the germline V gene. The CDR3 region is CASSPGGGEQYFEDTEAFF.

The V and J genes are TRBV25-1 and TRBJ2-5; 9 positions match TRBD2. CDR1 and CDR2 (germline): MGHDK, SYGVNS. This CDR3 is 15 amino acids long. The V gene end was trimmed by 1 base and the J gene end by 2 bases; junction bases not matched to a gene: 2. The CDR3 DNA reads TGTGCCAGCAGTGAATTAGCGGGGGAACAAGAGACCCAGTACTTC. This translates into CASSELAGEQETQYF. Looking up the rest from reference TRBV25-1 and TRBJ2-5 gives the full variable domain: EADIYQTPRYLVIGTGKKITLECSQTMGHDKMYWYQQDPGMELHLIHYSYGVNSTEKGDLSSESTVSRIRTEHFPLTLESARPSHTSQYLCASSELAGEQETQYFGPGTRLLVL.

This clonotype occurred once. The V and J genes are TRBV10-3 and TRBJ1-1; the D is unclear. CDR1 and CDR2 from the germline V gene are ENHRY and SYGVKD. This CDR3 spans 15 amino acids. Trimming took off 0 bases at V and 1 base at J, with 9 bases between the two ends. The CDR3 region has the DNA TGTGCCATCAGTGAGTCGACGACGGGGAACACTGAAGCTTTCTTT. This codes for CAISESTTGNTEAFF.

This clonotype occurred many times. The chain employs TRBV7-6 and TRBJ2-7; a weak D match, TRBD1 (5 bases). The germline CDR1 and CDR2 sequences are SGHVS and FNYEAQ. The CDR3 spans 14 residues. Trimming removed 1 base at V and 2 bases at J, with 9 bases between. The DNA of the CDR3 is TGTGCCAGCAGCTTAGGGGGCATGCCCTACGAGCAGTACTTC. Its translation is CASSLGGMPYEQYF.

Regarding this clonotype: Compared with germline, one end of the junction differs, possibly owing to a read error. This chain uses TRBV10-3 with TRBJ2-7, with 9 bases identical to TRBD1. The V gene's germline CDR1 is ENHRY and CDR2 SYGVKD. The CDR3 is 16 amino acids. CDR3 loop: CASSDNSGQGSYEQYF. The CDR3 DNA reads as TGTGCCAGCAGTGATAATTCGGGACAGGGCTCCTACGAGCAGTACTTC.

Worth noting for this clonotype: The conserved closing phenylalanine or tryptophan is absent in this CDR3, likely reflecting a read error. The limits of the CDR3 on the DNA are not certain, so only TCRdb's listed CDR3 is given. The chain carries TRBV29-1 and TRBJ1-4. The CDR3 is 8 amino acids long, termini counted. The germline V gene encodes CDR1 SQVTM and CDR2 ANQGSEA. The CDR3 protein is CSVERLAG.

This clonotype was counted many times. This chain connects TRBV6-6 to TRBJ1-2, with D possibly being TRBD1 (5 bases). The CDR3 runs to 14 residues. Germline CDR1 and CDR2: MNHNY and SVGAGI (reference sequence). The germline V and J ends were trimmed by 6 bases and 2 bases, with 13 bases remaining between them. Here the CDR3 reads CASRGGGENYGYTF. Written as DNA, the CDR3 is TGTGCCAGCAGAGGCGGGGGGGAAAACTATGGCTACACCTTC.

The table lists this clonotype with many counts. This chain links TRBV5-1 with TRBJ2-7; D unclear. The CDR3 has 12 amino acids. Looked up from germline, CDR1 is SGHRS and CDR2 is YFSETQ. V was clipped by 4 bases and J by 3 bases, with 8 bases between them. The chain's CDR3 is CASSTGIYEQYF. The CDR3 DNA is TGCGCCAGCAGCACCGGTATCTACGAGCAGTACTTC.